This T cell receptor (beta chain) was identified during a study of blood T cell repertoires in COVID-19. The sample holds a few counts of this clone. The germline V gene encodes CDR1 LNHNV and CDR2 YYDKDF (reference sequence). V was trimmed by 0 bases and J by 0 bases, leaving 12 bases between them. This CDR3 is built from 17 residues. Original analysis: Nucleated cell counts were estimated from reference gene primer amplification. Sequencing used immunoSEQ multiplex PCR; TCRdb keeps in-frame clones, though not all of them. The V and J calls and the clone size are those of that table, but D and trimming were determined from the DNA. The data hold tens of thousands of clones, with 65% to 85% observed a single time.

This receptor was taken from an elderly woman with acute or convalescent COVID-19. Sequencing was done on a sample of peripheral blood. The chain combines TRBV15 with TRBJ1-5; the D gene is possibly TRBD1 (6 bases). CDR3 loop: CATSRDQGQYSNQPQHF. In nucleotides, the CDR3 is TGTGCCACCAGCAGAGATCAGGGACAATATAGCAATCAGCCCCAGCATTTT.